The entry below gives a single TCR beta chain sequence along with its context. The data were obtained in a study of blood T cell repertoires in COVID-19. Study context: The study drew acute and convalescent COVID-19 samples from the United States, Italy and Spain. PBMCs, B-cell-depleted T cells, or T cells were the source of the cDNA or gDNA that made up the material.

Germline CDR1 LGHNA, CDR2 YSLEER. The V and J ends lost 1 base and 4 bases respectively, with 11 bases between them. CDR3 size: 15 residues. As handled by the study authors: Nucleated cell number was recorded as an estimate derived from reference gene primer amplification. Measured with immunoSEQ multiplex PCR; TCRdb has only the in-frame clones, and not every one. The V and J calls and clone size come from that table; D and trimming were worked out from the DNA. The table has 35,000 to 55,000 clones, roughly 90% seen once. Sequenced material: peripheral blood. This chain connects TRBV4-3 to TRBJ1-5; unclear D gene. This receptor was obtained from a human donor in a cohort sampled during active COVID-19. The CDR3 nucleotides read TGCGCCAGCAGCCAAGGTGCGACAACAAATCAGCCCCAGCATTTT. Its translation is CASSQGATTNQPQHF.